This T cell receptor beta chain stems from a study of identical twins. Each CDR3 protein is one row after TCRdb ran MiXCR on the 5' RACE reads. The profile shows approximately 630,000 distinct CDR3 sequences, just over 7% of them singletons. Broader study findings: Alpha sequences that were out-of-frame and twin-shared showed an excess of low generation probability. Sharing of beta out-of-frame sequences by twins showed a weaker excess. Zero-insertion results could be subject to partial confounding by invariant MAIT and iNKT cells.

This clonotype was seen more than once but under ten times. The antigen is unknown. The CDR3 length is 13 residues. With V trimmed by 6 bases and J by 5 bases, 5 bases remained unmatched. The same sample was also studied in work on yellow fever vaccine responses in identical twins.

The V and J genes are TRBV12-3 or TRBV12-4 and TRBJ1-2; 8 nucleotides match TRBD1. The TCR was taken from a woman aged 18-29 years in good health. Sequencing was carried out using PBMCs. In DNA, the CDR3 is TGTGCCAGCAGCCCGTGGACAGGGTATGGCTACACCTTC. Encoded protein: CASSPWTGYGYTF.